The clone carrying this T cell receptor beta chain was counted many times. Its antigen is not known. It was from roughly 10 ml of fresh peripheral blood that the PBMCs came. The germline gives CDR1 SGHRS, CDR2 YFSETQ. The CDR3 has 15 amino acids. V was pared by 0 bases and J by 2 bases, with 4 bases of the junction left unmatched. This sample was taken from a study of Graves' ophthalmopathy and Graves' hyperthyroidism. For the study at large: Peripheral blood was obtained at first diagnosis, ahead of any treatment. Study findings and constraints: Most thyroid clonotypes with frequency above 0.001 were detected in blood too.

The TCR beta CDR3 regions underwent amplification from RNA transcripts. Second-round multiplex PCR came after a first-round RT-PCR that employed HTBI primers. Via MiXCR, TCRdb re-called the multiplex PCR reads, giving one row per CDR3 protein. This table holds about 400,000 distinct CDR3 sequences, around 21% found once. Sample: peripheral blood. The chain couples TRBV5-1 to TRBJ2-5, with 7 bases matching TRBD2. The TCR sequence derives from a woman aged 18-35 years with stable Graves' hyperthyroidism. CDR3 nucleotide sequence: TGCGCCAGCAGCTTGGTCCTAGCGGAACAAGAGACCCAGTACTTC. This encodes CASSLVLAEQETQYF.